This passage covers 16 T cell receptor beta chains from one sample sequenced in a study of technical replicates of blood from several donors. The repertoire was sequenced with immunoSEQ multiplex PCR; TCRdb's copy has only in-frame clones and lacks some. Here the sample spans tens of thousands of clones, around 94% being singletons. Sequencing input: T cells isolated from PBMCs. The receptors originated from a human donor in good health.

The CDR3 sequence: CASSLHRGTDGSEAFF. In nucleotides, the CDR3 is TGCGCCAGCAGCCTACATCGCGGGACAGACGGCTCTGAAGCTTTCTTT. V gene TRBV5-1 combines with J gene TRBJ1-1; 7 bases line up with TRBD1. V lost 4 bases and J lost 6; bases outside the gene matches: 15. The CDR3 is made up of 16 amino acids. In germline, CDR1 is SGHRS, CDR2 YFSETQ.

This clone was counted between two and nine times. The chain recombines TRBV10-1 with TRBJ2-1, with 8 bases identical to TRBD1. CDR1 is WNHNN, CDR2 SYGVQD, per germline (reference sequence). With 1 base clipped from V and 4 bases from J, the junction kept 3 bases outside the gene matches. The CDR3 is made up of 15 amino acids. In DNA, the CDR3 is TGCGCCAGCAGTGAGTTCCAGGGGGCGTACAATGAGCAGTTCTTC. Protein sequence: CASSEFQGAYNEQFF.

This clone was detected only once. CDR3 sequence reads: CASSLRQTNTEAFF. CDR3 DNA sequence: TGCGCCAGCAGCTTGCGACAGACGAACACTGAAGCTTTCTTT. This chain connects TRBV5-1 to TRBJ1-1; weak D call: TRBD1 (5 bases). This CDR3 is 14 amino acids long. The V end was cut by 1 base, the J end by 1 base, with 8 bases between. Germline CDR1 reads SGHRS; CDR2 reads YFSETQ.

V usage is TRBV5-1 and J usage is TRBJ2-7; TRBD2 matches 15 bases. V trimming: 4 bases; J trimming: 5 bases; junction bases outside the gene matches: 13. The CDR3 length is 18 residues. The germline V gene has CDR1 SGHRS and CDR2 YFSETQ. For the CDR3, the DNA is TGCGCCAGCAGCCTCGAGGGACTAGCGGGAGGAAGGGCGGACGAGCAGTACTTC. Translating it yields CASSLEGLAGGRADEQYF. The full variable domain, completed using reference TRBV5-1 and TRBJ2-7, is KAGVTQTPRYLIKTRGQQVTLSCSPISGHRSVSWYQQTPGQGLQFLFEYFSETQRNKGNFPGRFSGRQFSNSRSEMNVSTLELGDSALYLCASSLEGLAGGRADEQYFGPGTRLTVT.

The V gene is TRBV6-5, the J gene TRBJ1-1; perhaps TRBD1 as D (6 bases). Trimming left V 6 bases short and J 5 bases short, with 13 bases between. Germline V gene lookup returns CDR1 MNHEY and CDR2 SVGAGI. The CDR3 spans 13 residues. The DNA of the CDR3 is TGTGCCAGCAGCCTACAGGGAGGGACTGAAGCTTTCTTT. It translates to CASSLQGGTEAFF.

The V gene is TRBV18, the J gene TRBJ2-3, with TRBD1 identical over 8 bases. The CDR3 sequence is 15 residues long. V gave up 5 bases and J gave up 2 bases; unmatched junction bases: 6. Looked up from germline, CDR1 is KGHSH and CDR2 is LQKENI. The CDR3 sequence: CASSAGQGITDTQYF. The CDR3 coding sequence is TGTGCCAGCTCAGCCGGACAGGGAATCACAGATACGCAGTATTTT.

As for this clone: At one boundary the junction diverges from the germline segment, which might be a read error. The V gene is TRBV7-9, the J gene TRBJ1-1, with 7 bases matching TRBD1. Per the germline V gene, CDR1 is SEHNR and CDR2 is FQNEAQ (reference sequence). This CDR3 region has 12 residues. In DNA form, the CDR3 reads TGTGCCAGCAGCTCACTACAGGGGCCGTTTAACTTT. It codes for CASSSLQGPFNF.

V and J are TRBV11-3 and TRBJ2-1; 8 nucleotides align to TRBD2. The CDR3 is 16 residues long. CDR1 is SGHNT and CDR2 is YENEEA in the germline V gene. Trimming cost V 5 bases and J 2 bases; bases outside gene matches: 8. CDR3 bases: TGTGCCAGCAGCCCCCCCGGGCGGGGGGCCTACAATGAGCAGTTCTTC. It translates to CASSPPGRGAYNEQFF.

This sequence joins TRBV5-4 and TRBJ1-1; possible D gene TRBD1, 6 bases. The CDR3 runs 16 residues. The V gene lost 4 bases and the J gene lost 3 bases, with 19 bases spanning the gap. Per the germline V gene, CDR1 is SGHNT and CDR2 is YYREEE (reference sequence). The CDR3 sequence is CASSPLGAPGDTEAFF. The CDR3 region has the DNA TGTGCCAGCAGCCCCCTGGGCGCCCCAGGGGACACTGAAGCTTTCTTT.

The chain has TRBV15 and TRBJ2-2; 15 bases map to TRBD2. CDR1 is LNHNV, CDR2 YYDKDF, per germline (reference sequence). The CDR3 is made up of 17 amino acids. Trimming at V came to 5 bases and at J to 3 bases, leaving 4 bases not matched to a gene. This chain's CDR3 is CATSLGLAGGYTGELFF. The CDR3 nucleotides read TGTGCCACCAGCCTTGGACTAGCGGGAGGGTACACCGGGGAGCTGTTTTTT.

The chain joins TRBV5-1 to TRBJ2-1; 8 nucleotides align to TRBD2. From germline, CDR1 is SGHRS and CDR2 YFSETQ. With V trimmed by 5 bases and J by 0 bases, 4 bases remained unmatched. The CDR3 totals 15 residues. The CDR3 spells CASRTGTSSYNEQFF. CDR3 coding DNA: TGCGCCAGCAGGACCGGGACTAGCTCCTACAATGAGCAGTTCTTC.

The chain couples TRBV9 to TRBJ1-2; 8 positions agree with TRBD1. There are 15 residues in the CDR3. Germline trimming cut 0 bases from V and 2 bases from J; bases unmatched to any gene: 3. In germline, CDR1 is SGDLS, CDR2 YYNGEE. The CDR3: CASSVEGQDNYGYTF. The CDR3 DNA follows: TGTGCCAGCAGCGTAGAGGGACAGGACAACTATGGCTACACCTTC.

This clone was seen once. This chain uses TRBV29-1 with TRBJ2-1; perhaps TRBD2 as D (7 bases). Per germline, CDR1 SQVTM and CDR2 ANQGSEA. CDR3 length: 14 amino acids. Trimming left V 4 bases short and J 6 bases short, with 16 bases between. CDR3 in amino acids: CSVVWGGTGNEQFF. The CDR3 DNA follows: TGCAGCGTTGTATGGGGGGGCACAGGCAATGAGCAGTTCTTC.

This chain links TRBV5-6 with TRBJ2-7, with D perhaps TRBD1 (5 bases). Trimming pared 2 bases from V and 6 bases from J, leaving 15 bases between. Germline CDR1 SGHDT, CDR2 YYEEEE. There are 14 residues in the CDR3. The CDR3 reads CASSFGQGNPEQYF. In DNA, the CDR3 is TGTGCCAGCAGCTTCGGTCAGGGCAATCCCGAGCAGTACTTC.

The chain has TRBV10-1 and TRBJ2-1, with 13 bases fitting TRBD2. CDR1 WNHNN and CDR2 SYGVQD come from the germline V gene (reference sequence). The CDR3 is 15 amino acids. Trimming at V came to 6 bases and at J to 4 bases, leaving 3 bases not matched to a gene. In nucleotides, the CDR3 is TGCGCCAGCAGCCTACTAGCGGGAGGGTACAATGAGCAGTTCTTC. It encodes CASSLLAGGYNEQFF.

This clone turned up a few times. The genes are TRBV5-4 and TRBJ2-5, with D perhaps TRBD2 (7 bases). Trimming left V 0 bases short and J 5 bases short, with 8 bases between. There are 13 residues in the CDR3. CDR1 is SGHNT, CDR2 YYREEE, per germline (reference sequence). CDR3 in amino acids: CASSLEGGETQYF. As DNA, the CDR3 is TGTGCCAGCAGCTTGGAGGGGGGGGAGACCCAGTACTTC. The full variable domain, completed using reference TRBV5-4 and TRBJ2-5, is ETGVTQSPTHLIKTRGQQVTLRCSSQSGHNTVSWYQQALGQGPQFIFQYYREEENGRGNFPPRFSGLQFPNYSSELNVNALELDDSALYLCASSLEGGETQYFGPGTRLLVL.